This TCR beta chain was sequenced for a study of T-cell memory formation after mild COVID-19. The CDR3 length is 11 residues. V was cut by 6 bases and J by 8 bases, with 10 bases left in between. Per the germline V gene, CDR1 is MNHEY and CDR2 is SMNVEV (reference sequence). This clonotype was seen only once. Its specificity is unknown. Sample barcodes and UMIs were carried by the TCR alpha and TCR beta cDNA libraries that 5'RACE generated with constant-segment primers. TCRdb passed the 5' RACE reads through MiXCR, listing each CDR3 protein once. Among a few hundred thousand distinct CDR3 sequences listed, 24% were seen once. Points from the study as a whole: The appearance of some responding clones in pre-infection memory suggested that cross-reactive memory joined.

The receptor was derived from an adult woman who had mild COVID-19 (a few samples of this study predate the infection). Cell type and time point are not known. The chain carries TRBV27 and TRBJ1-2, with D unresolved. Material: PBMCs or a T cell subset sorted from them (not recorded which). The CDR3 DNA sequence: TGTGCCAGCAGGGGTAGTCTCGGCTACACCTTC. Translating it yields CASRGSLGYTF.